This T cell receptor (beta chain) comes out of a study of T-cell reconstitution after alpha-beta-depleted transplantation in children. This clonotype showed up just a few times. Researchers prepared the TCRbeta library using unique molecular identifiers, the study reports. TCRdb ran MiXCR on the PCR reads and lists one entry per CDR3 protein. The table lists around 600,000 distinct CDR3 sequences, approximately 17% of them singletons, with 0.85% to 1.3% in the top ten. V trimming: 8 bases; J trimming: 3 bases; junction bases outside the gene matches: 12. The CDR3 loop spans 15 amino acids. Germline CDR1 reads MDHEN; CDR2 reads SYDVKM.

The sequencing used PBMCs from the stem cell graft donor, collected from the stem cell graft. The rearrangement links TRBV28 to TRBJ1-2; 7 bases are shared with TRBD1. The TCR sequence derives from a human donor who donated a stem cell graft to a child with acute myeloid leukemia. The CDR3 coding sequence is TGTGCCAGCCCCAAGGGACAGCTCCCGGACTATGGCTACACCTTC. This translates into CASPKGQLPDYGYTF.